This TCR beta chain was identified in a study of control samples from healthy donors and cancer patients. The V gene lost 6 bases and the J gene lost 7 bases, with 10 bases spanning the gap. This CDR3 is 12 amino acids long. Germline V gene data show CDR1 as LGHDT and CDR2 as YNNKEL (reference sequence). Assay used: immunoSEQ multiplex PCR; TCRdb lists only in-frame clones, some missing. The data contain about 94,000 clones, approximately 90% of them singletons. The specimen was blood. This sequence joins TRBV3-1 (or the pseudogene TRBV3-2) and TRBJ1-5, with D possibly matching TRBD1 (6 bases). This sequence originates from a woman between 18 and 29 years old in good health. CDR3 DNA sequence: TGTGCCAGCAGACAGGGAGAACAGCCCCAGCATTTT. This codes for CASRQGEQPQHF.